The clone carrying this TCR beta chain came up many times. The target antigen is unknown. The study amplified TCR beta CDR3 regions using RNA transcripts. Scientists carried out first-round RT-PCR using HTBI primers and then a second-round multiplex PCR. TCRdb reprocessed the multiplex PCR reads via MiXCR and lists one record per CDR3 protein. The data hold about 220,000 distinct CDR3 sequences, with 20% to 25% observed a single time. This sample is drawn from a study of Graves' ophthalmopathy and Graves' hyperthyroidism. The overall study: Peripheral blood was gathered at the point of initial diagnosis, before any treatment started. Whole-study findings and limits: Blood shared most expanded thyroid clonotypes above 0.001 frequency.

The CDR3 has 15 amino acids. The V gene's germline CDR1 is LGHNA and CDR2 YNFKEQ. Trimming left V 0 bases short and J 0 bases short, with 9 bases between. Every ophthalmopathy donor presented moderate-to-severe activity, CAS ≥3, NOSPECS ≥4 and duration under 3 months. Diagnosis used clinical symptoms, serum thyroxine, TRAb, thyroid ultrasound and orbital computed tomography. Material for sequencing was peripheral blood. The V call is TRBV4-2, the J call TRBJ2-7, with D possibly TRBD1 on 5 matching bases. The clonotype was recovered from a woman in her forties or fifties with Graves' ophthalmopathy. CDR3 bases: TGTGCCAGCAGCCAAGATGGGGCTAGCTCCTACGAGCAGTACTTC. As protein: CASSQDGASSYEQYF.